This entry concerns a single T cell receptor (beta chain). The antigen remains undetermined. Documented time point: newly diagnosed GD, antithyroid drugs for less than 3 months. Making the TCR library involved RNA that had been extracted from PBMCs. This record belongs to a study of regulatory T cells in long-lasting Graves disease. General study results and limits: Newly diagnosed Graves' patients exceeded persistent ones in TCR diversity.

The authors built TCR beta libraries using iRepertoire HTBI primers and Arm-PCR of CDR3 regions. TCRdb recomputed calls from the multiplex PCR reads with MiXCR, one row per CDR3 protein. The sample consists of about 420,000 distinct CDR3 sequences, about a sixth of them appearing once. Trimming removed 3 bases at V and 11 bases at J, with 11 bases between. CDR3 size: 13 residues. Germline assignment: CDR1 MNHNS and CDR2 SASEGT. These data are also associated with another study on T cells in Graves' hyperthyroidism and ophthalmopathy. From that report: HTBI primers drove first-round RT-PCR of the TCR CDR3.

The chain combines TRBV6-1 with TRBJ1-6; no reliable D call. The origin of this receptor is a woman between 18 and 29 years old with Graves disease. Source: peripheral blood mononuclear cells (PBMCs), taken at new diagnosis, from a patient treated with antithyroid drugs. In nucleotides, the CDR3 is TGTGCCAGCAGTGAGGGCGCACCGGCACCCCTCCACTTT. Amino acid sequence: CASSEGAPAPLHF.